The 18 T cell receptor beta chains in this list originate from one sample, sequenced in a study of blood T cell repertoires in COVID-19 (dated by TCRdb to the early 2020s). The library was prepared using the immunoSEQ multiplex PCR assay. The table comes from immuneACCESS by way of TCRdb, which keeps in-frame sequences with V and J called. Part of the clones is missing from these tables; in studies checked, under half for an unresolved V gene and the rest for unknown reasons. Counted in this sample were 25,000 to 35,000 clones; 87% of them appeared once. The biggest ten clones account for about 5.6% of the sample. Source material: peripheral blood. The source is a man between 60 and 75 years old with active COVID-19.

The chain has TRBV18 and TRBJ2-7; D is possibly TRBD1 (6 bases). V gave up 2 bases and J gave up 0 bases, with 11 bases separating them. The CDR3 has 15 amino acids. Per the germline V gene, CDR1 is KGHSH and CDR2 is LQKENI. The CDR3 protein is CASSPGTQGSYEQYF. In DNA form, the CDR3 reads TGTGCCAGCTCACCAGGCACACAGGGCTCCTACGAGCAGTACTTC. The full variable domain, with the rest looked up from reference TRBV18 and TRBJ2-7, is NAGVMQNPRHLVRRRGQEARLRCSPMKGHSHVYWYRQLPEEGLKFMVYLQKENIIDESGMPKERFSAEFPKEGPSILRIQQVVRGDSAAYFCASSPGTQGSYEQYFGPGTRLTVT.

This rearrangement joins TRBV28 to TRBJ1-2, with D possibly matching TRBD1 (6 bases). Germline V gives CDR1 MDHEN, CDR2 SYDVKM. The CDR3 totals 13 residues. Trimming took 6 bases from V and 6 from J, leaving 14 bases between them. CDR3 DNA sequence: TGTGCCAGCAGATCCGGGACATCTCATGGCTACACCTTC. Protein: CASRSGTSHGYTF.

The rearrangement uses TRBV28 and TRBJ2-5; 10 bases map to TRBD1. Trimming took 5 bases from V and 6 from J; bases not matched to a gene: 12. The CDR3 is 16 amino acids. Germline-derived CDR1 and CDR2 are MDHEN and SYDVKM. Here the CDR3 reads CASSLLTGTGVKTQYF. The CDR3 DNA reads TGTGCCAGCAGTCTCTTAACCGGGACAGGGGTGAAGACCCAGTACTTC.

Turning to this clone: Other nucleotide sequences in the sample specify the same CDR3. The chain is built from TRBV19 and TRBJ1-2; no firm D call. CDR3 length: 13 residues. Germline CDR1 LNHDA, CDR2 SQIVND (reference sequence). The V end was cut by 7 bases, the J end by 0 bases, with 9 bases between. CDR3 DNA: TGTGCCAGTAATGAGCGTGCTAACTATGGCTACACCTTC. Encoded protein: CASNERANYGYTF.

V is TRBV3-1 (or the pseudogene TRBV3-2) and J is TRBJ1-1; D unclear. V lost 5 bases and J lost 0, with 19 bases in between. There are 17 residues in the CDR3. Per germline, CDR1 LGHDT and CDR2 YNNKEL (reference sequence). The CDR3 protein is CASSEFFTPRMNTEAFF. The CDR3 DNA sequence: TGTGCCAGCAGCGAATTTTTTACCCCGAGGATGAACACTGAAGCTTTCTTT.

The CDR3, as DNA: TGTGCCAGCAGCTCCCTAAGGGAAGTGACAGGGGGCGGGAATGGCTACACCTTC. Protein product: CASSSLREVTGGGNGYTF. The chain joins TRBV7-9 to TRBJ1-2, with TRBD1 matching 10 bases. Germline V gene data show CDR1 as SEHNR and CDR2 as FQNEAQ (reference sequence). V lost 4 bases to trimming and J lost 6 bases; unmatched junction nucleotides: 17. The CDR3 is 18 residues long.

The gene calls are TRBV3-1 (or the pseudogene TRBV3-2) and TRBJ1-5; TRBD1 might be the D (6 bases). V dropped 6 bases and J dropped 3 bases, with 12 bases sitting between them. The CDR3 loop spans 14 amino acids. Germline V gives CDR1 LGHDT, CDR2 YNNKEL (reference sequence). DNA for the CDR3: TGTGCCAGCAGTAAGGGACAACCCAATCAGCCCCAGCATTTT. Its protein is CASSKGQPNQPQHF.

The chain combines TRBV5-5 with TRBJ2-7; weak D call: TRBD1 (5 bases). V was cut by 5 bases and J by 4 bases, with 13 bases left in between. Germline V CDR1 and CDR2: SGHKS, YYEKEE (reference sequence). The CDR3 sequence is 13 residues long. CDR3: CASRHTAGYEQYF. The DNA of the CDR3 is TGTGCCAGCAGACATACCGCAGGGTACGAGCAGTACTTC.

This sequence joins TRBV7-9 and TRBJ2-7; D possibly corresponds to TRBD2 (5 bases). V was cut by 4 bases and J by 3 bases, with 10 bases left in between. The germline gives CDR1 SEHNR, CDR2 FQNEAQ (reference sequence). The CDR3 has 13 residues. The CDR3 nucleotides read TGTGCCAGCAGCTCAGGACGGGGCTACGAGCAGTACTTC. Amino acid sequence: CASSSGRGYEQYF.

The chain combines TRBV11-3 with TRBJ2-1; 8 bases are a match to TRBD1. Per germline, CDR1 SGHNT and CDR2 YENEEA. Trimming took 4 bases from V and 1 from J; bases not matched to a gene: 9. The CDR3 runs 17 residues. CDR3 protein: CASSSKRTGGSYNEQFF. CDR3 DNA sequence: TGTGCCAGCAGCTCAAAACGTACAGGGGGGTCCTACAATGAGCAGTTCTTC.

This clone was seen a single time. This sequence joins TRBV10-1 and TRBJ2-7; D ambiguous. Trimming left V 0 bases short and J 6 bases short, with 9 bases between. Germline CDR1 reads WNHNN; CDR2 reads SYGVQD (reference sequence). CDR3 length: 13 residues. The chain's CDR3 is CASSESQVSEQYF. CDR3 bases: TGCGCCAGCAGTGAGTCCCAGGTCAGCGAGCAGTACTTC.

This sequence joins TRBV3-1 (or the pseudogene TRBV3-2) and TRBJ2-5; D is unresolved. Between the trimmed V and J ends, which lost 1 base and 1 base, there was a span of 7 bases. The CDR3 totals 14 residues. CDR1 and CDR2 (germline): LGHDT, YNNKEL (reference sequence). The CDR3 DNA reads as TGTGCCAGCAGCCAAGGTAGAGGCCAAGAGACCCAGTACTTC. Translated: CASSQGRGQETQYF.

The chain carries TRBV21-1 and TRBJ2-7; the table's D gene call, TRBD1, was not cross checked with the DNA. TRBV21-1 is a listed pseudogene. The CDR3 has 14 amino acids. CDR3 amino acids: CASSKEHPGTGWNF. DNA of the CDR3: TGTGCCAGCAGCAAAGAACACCCCGGGACAGGGTGGAACTTC.

This clone is a singleton in its sample. The chain is built from TRBV27 and TRBJ2-7, with 8 positions matching TRBD1. This CDR3 contains 13 residues. Germline CDR1 and CDR2: MNHEY and SMNVEV (reference sequence). Germline trimming cut 3 bases from V and 4 bases from J; bases unmatched to any gene: 2. CDR3 residues: CASSFYRGYEQYF. For the CDR3, the DNA is TGTGCCAGCAGTTTTTACAGGGGGTACGAGCAGTACTTC.

The V call is TRBV10-1, the J call TRBJ1-1; possible D gene TRBD1, 6 bases. V gave up 3 bases and J gave up 5 bases, with 19 bases separating them. Germline V gives CDR1 WNHNN, CDR2 SYGVQD (reference sequence). The CDR3 runs 16 residues. CDR3 amino acids: CASSDARTAWGTEAFF. The CDR3 region has the DNA TGCGCCAGCAGTGATGCCCGGACAGCTTGGGGGACTGAAGCTTTCTTT.

This rearrangement joins TRBV4-1 to TRBJ2-3, with TRBD2 matching 7 bases. The V segment lost 0 bases and the J segment 5 bases; nucleotides outside the gene matches: 8. The length of the CDR3 is 16 residues. The germline CDR1 and CDR2 sequences are MGHRA and YSYEKL. The CDR3, as DNA: TGCGCCAGCAGCCAAGATCCGGGGTGGGGGGGAGATACGCAGTATTTT. This gives the protein CASSQDPGWGGDTQYF.

J is TRBJ2-2 and V is TRBV4-1; D is unclear. This CDR3 is built from 17 residues. Trimming took off 0 bases at V and 2 bases at J, with 13 bases between the two ends. Looked up from germline, CDR1 is MGHRA and CDR2 is YSYEKL. The CDR3 region is CASSQDLGRVNTGELFF. CDR3 DNA sequence: TGCGCCAGCAGCCAAGATCTGGGCAGAGTTAACACCGGGGAGCTGTTTTTT.

This clone was seen only once. The CDR3 here is CASSQGTFAGEAFF. The CDR3 DNA reads as TGTGCCAGCAGCCAAGGAACGTTTGCGGGGGAAGCTTTCTTT. The chain uses TRBV3-1 (or the pseudogene TRBV3-2) and TRBJ1-1, with unresolved D. Trimming shortened V by 1 base and J by 8 bases, and 14 bases separated the two germline ends. The CDR3 has 14 amino acids. The germline V gene encodes CDR1 LGHDT and CDR2 YNNKEL (reference sequence).